A single sample is the source of the 10 T cell receptor beta chains below, sequenced in a study of shared clonotypes between healthy human individuals. Profiled with immunoSEQ multiplex PCR; TCRdb holds only in-frame clones, not every one. This sample has 950,000 to 1,100,000 clones, with around 76% found just once. The sequenced sample consisted of memory CD4+ T cells sorted from blood. Subset meaning: CD45RA-negative fraction. The receptors stem from a man aged 18-30 years in good health.

The chain links TRBV29-1 to TRBJ2-7; 8 bases agree with TRBD1. J lost 6 bases, V lost 8 bases, and 12 bases had no gene match. Germline V gene sequence: CDR1 SQVTM, CDR2 ANQGSEA. This CDR3 has 13 residues. The CDR3 sequence is CSSAPNTGGEQYF. CDR3 nucleotide sequence: TGCAGCTCCGCCCCGAACACAGGGGGCGAGCAGTACTTC.

This clone was observed a few times. This sequence joins TRBV18 and TRBJ1-4; 8 bases map to TRBD1. The CDR3 covers 14 residues. J gave up 8 bases and V 3 bases, and 5 bases lay outside the gene matches. Germline loops: CDR1 KGHSH, CDR2 LQKENI. DNA for the CDR3: TGTGCCAGCTCACCCAGGGGGCAAGTCGAAAAACTGTTTTTT. The encoded protein is CASSPRGQVEKLFF.

This clone was picked up one time. The chain carries TRBV18 and TRBJ2-5; 7 bases are shared with TRBD2. Per the germline V gene, CDR1 is KGHSH and CDR2 is LQKENI. Unmatched junction bases numbered 13, after V lost 3 bases and J lost 3 bases. The CDR3 sequence is 17 residues long. CDR3 in DNA: TGTGCCAGCTCACCCTCTTGGGGCAGCGGGATGAAAGAGACCCAGTACTTC. Translated: CASSPSWGSGMKETQYF.

Here the CDR3 reads CASSLRDREGGYTF. In DNA, the CDR3 is TGTGCCAGCAGCTTACGGGACAGGGAGGGTGGCTACACCTTC. V is TRBV7-2 and J is TRBJ1-2, with 9 bases fitting TRBD1. The germline CDR1 and CDR2 sequences are SGHTA and FQGNSA. The CDR3 is 14 residues long. V shed 2 bases and J 7 bases; nucleotides not matched to a gene: 5.

This sequence joins TRBV10-3 and TRBJ2-5; 10 nucleotides agree with TRBD1. The germline V gene encodes CDR1 ENHRY and CDR2 SYGVKD. The CDR3 consists of 15 residues. Trimming took 2 bases from V and 5 from J; bases not matched to a gene: 5. CDR3: CAISEPGQGSETQYF. As DNA, the CDR3 is TGTGCCATCAGTGAGCCGGGACAGGGGAGTGAGACCCAGTACTTC.

Remarks on this clone: Distinct nucleotide sequences in the sample also encode this CDR3. This chain connects TRBV7-2 to TRBJ2-3; 10 positions match TRBD2. The CDR3 consists of 16 residues. Per the germline V gene, CDR1 is SGHTA and CDR2 is FQGNSA. The junction had 5 bases not matched to a gene; V was cut back by 2 bases and J by 3 bases. CDR3 DNA sequence: TGTGCCAGCAGCTTAAGGCTAGCGGGAGTAACAGATACGCAGTATTTT. Its protein product is CASSLRLAGVTDTQYF.

The chain combines TRBV2 with TRBJ1-1, with D unclear. V lost 4 bases and J 4 bases, leaving 19 bases between the germline ends. CDR1 and CDR2 (germline): SNHLY, FYNNEI. There are 16 residues in the CDR3. The CDR3: CASSGARVGSITEAFF. CDR3 DNA sequence: TGTGCCAGCAGTGGGGCGCGGGTCGGTTCTATCACTGAAGCTTTCTTT.

The J gene is TRBJ1-5, the V gene TRBV19; D is unresolved. The length of the CDR3 is 16 residues. Deletions cut 7 bases from V and 2 bases from J, with 18 bases between. Per germline, CDR1 LNHDA and CDR2 SQIVND (reference sequence). The CDR3 loop is CASNKGWEFGNQPQHF. The CDR3 DNA reads as TGTGCCAGTAATAAAGGGTGGGAGTTTGGCAATCAGCCCCAGCATTTT.

This clone was seen only once. The chain joins TRBV19 to TRBJ2-7, with TRBD1 as a possible D gene (6 bases). Germline V lookup: CDR1 LNHDA, CDR2 SQIVND (reference sequence). The CDR3 is 12 residues long. Deletions cut 11 bases from V and 2 bases from J, with 13 bases between. CDR3 nucleotides: TGTGCCGGTTCGGGGACACCCTACGAGCAGTACTTC. Protein: CAGSGTPYEQYF.

The chain joins TRBV7-2 to TRBJ2-2, with TRBD2 matching 8 bases. Losses at the gene ends were 2 bases for V and 2 bases for J; bases not matched to a gene: 7. The germline V gene has CDR1 SGHTA and CDR2 FQGNSA. This CDR3 is built from 17 residues. CDR3 nucleotide sequence: TGTGCCAGCAGCTTAAGCGGGGGAACCGATAACACCGGGGAGCTGTTTTTT. It codes for CASSLSGGTDNTGELFF.